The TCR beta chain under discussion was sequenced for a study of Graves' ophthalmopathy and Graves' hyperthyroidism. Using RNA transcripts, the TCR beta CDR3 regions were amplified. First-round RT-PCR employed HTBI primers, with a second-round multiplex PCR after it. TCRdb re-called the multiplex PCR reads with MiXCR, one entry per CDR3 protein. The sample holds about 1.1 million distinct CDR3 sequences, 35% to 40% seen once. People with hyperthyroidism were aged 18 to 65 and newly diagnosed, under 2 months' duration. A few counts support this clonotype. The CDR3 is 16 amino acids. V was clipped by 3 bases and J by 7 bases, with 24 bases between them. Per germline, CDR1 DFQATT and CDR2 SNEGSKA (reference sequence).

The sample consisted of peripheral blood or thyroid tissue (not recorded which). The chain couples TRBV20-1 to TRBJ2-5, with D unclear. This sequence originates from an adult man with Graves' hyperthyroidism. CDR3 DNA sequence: TGCAGTGCTAGCGAGGCTCGCCGCGACCCGCTAGGGACCCAGTACTTC. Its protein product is CSASEARRDPLGTQYF.